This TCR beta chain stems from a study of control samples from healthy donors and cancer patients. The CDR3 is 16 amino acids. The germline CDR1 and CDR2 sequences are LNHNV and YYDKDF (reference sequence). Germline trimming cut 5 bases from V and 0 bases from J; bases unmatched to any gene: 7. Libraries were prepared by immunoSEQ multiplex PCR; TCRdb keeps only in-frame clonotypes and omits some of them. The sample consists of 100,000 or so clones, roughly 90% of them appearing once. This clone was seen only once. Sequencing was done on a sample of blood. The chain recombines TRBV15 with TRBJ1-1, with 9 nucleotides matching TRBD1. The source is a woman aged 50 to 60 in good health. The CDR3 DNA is TGTGCCACCAGCCGCGGGACAGGGCGGGTGAACACTGAAGCTTTCTTT. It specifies CATSRGTGRVNTEAFF.